This T cell receptor (beta chain) came from a study of T cell changes during pregnancy in multiple sclerosis. The germline gives CDR1 GTSNPN, CDR2 SVGIG (reference sequence). CDR3 length equals 11 residues. Sequencing used immunoSEQ multiplex PCR; TCRdb keeps in-frame clones, though not all of them. The sample has around 64,000 clones, 85% to 95% seen once. Sequenced material: CD4+ T cells from peripheral blood mononuclear cells, taken after pregnancy. J is TRBJ1-1 and V is TRBV30; 7 bases fit TRBD1. The clonotype originates from a female donor with multiple sclerosis, enrolled in a pregnancy study. CDR3 nucleotides: TGTGCTTCGGCAGGGGGCACTGAAGCTTTCTTT. Translation gives CASAGGTEAFF.